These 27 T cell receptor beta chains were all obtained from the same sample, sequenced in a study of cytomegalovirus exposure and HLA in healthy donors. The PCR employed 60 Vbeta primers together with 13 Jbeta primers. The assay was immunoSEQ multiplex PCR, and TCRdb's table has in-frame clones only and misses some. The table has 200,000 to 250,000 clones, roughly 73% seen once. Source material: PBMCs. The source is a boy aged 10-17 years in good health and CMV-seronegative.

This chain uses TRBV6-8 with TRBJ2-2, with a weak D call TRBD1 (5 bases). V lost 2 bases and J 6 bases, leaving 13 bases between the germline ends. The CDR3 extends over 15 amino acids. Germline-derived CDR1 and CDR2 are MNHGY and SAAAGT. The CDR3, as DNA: TGTGCCAGCAGTTACCAGAAGGGGCCGGCCGGGGAGCTGTTTTTT. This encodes CASSYQKGPAGELFF.

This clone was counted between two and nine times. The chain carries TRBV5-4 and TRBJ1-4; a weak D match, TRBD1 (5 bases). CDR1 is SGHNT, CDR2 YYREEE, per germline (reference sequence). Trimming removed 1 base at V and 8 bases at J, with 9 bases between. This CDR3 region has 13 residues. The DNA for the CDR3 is TGTGCCAGCAGCTTGCAGGGTAGGGAAAAACTGTTTTTT. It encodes CASSLQGREKLFF.

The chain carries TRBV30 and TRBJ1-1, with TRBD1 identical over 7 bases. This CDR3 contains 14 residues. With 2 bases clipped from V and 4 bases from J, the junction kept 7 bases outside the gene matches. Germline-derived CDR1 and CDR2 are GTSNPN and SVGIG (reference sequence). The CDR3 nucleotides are TGTGCCTGGAGTCATACGACAGGGACCACTGAAGCTTTCTTT. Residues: CAWSHTTGTTEAFF. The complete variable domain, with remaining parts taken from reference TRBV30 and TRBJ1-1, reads SQTIHQWPATLVQPVGSPLSLECTVEGTSNPNLYWYRQAAGRGLQLLFYSVGIGQISSEVPQNLSASRPQDRQFILSSKKLLLSDSGFYLCAWSHTTGTTEAFFGQGTRLTVV.

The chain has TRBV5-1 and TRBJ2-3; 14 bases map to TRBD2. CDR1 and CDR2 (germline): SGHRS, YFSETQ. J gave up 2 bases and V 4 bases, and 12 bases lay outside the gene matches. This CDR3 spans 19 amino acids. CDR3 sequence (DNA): TGCGCCAGCAGCCAAACGACTAGCGGGAGGGCCTACGCCACAGATACGCAGTATTTT. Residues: CASSQTTSGRAYATDTQYF.

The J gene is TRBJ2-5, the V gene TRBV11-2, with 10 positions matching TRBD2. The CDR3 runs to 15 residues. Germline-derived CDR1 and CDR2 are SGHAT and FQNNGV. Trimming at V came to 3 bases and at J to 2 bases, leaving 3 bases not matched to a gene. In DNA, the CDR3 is TGTGCCAGCAGCTTCACTAGCGGGACTCAAGAGACCCAGTACTTC. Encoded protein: CASSFTSGTQETQYF.

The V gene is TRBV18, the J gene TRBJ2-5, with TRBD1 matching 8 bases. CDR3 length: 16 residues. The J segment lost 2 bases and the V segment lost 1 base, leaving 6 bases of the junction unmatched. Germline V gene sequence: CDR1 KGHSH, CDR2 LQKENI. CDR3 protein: CASSPLRTGNQETQYF. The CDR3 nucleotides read TGTGCCAGCTCACCACTAAGGACAGGGAATCAAGAGACCCAGTACTTC.

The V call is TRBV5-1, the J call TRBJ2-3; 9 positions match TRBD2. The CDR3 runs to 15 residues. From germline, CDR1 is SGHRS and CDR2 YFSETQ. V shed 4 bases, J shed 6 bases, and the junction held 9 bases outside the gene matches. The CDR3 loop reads CASSLISGRGDTQYF. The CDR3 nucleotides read TGCGCCAGCAGCCTCATTAGCGGGAGAGGGGATACGCAGTATTTT.

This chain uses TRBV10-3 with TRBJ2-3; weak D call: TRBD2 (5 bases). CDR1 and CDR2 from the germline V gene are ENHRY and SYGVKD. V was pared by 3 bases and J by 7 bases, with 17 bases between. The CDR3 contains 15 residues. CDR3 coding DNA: TGTGCCATCAGTGATAAGGCGAGGGAGTTGAATACGCAGTATTTT. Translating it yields CAISDKARELNTQYF.

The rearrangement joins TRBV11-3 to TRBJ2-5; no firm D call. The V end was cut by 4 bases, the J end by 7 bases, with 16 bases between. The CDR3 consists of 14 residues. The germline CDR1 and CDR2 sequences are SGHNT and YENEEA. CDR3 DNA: TGTGCCAGCAGCTATGGGTTTTACGGCGGGACCCAGTACTTC. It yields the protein CASSYGFYGGTQYF.

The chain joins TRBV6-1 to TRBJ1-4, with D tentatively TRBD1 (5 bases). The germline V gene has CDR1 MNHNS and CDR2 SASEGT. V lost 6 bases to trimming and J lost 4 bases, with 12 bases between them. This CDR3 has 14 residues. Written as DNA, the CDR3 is TGTGCCAGCAGCCAGGGCCCGGGTAATGAAAAACTGTTTTTT. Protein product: CASSQGPGNEKLFF.

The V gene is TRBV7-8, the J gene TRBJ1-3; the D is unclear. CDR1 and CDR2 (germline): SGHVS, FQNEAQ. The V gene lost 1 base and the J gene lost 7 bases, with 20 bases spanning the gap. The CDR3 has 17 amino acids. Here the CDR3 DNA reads TGTGCCAGCAGCTTAGATCATGGCGGCCTACTCGGGAACACCATATATTTT. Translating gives CASSLDHGGLLGNTIYF.

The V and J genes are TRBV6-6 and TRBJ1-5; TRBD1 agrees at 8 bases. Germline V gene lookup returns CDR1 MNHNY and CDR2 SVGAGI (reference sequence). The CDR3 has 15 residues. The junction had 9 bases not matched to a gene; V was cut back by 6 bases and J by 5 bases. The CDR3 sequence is CASREDRDGYQPQHF. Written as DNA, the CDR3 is TGTGCCAGCAGAGAGGACAGGGACGGATATCAGCCCCAGCATTTT.

The CDR3 loop reads CASSVVRGGGDQETQYF. In DNA, the CDR3 is TGTGCCAGCAGCGTTGTAAGGGGTGGAGGGGACCAAGAGACCCAGTACTTC. This rearrangement joins TRBV5-5 to TRBJ2-5; the D gene is possibly TRBD2 (6 bases). Germline V gene sequence: CDR1 SGHKS, CDR2 YYEKEE (reference sequence). V was clipped by 4 bases and J by 0 bases, with 19 bases between them. This CDR3 contains 17 residues.

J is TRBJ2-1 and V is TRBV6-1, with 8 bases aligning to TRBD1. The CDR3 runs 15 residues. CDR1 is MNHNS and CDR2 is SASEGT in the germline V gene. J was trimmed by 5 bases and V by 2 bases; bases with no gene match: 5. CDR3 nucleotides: TGTGCCAGCAGTGAACCCGACAGGGGCGACAATGAGCAGTTCTTC. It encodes CASSEPDRGDNEQFF.

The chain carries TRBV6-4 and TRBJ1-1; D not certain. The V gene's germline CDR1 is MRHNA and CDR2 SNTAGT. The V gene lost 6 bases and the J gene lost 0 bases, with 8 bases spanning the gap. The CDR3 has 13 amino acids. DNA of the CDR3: TGTGCCAGCAGCCCTATTATGAACACTGAAGCTTTCTTT. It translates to CASSPIMNTEAFF.

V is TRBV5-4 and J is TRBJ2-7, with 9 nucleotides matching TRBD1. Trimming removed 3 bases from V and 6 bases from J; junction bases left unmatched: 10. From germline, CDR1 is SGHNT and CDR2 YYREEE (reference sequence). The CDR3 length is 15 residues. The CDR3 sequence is CASSWDREFPREQYF. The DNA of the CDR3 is TGTGCCAGCAGCTGGGACAGGGAGTTCCCACGCGAGCAGTACTTC.

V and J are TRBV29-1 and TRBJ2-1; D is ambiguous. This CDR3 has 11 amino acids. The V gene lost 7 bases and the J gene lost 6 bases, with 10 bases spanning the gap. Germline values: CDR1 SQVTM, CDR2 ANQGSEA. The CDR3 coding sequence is TGCAGCGAAGGCTCGGGCAATGAGCAGTTCTTC. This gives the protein CSEGSGNEQFF.

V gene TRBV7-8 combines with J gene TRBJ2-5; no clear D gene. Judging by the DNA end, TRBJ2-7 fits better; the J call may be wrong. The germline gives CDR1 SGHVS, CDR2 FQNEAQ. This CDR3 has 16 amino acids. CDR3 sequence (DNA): TGTGCCAGCAGCTTAAGATCTAGATCTAGTTCCTACGAGCAGTACTTC. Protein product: CASSLRSRSSSYEQYF.

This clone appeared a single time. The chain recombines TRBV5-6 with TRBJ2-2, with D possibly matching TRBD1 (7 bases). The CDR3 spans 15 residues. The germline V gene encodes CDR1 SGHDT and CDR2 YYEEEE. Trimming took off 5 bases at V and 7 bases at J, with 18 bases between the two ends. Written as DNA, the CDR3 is TGTGCCAGCAGGAGGGCTGGAGGGACAGTCGGGGAGCTGTTTTTT. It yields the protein CASRRAGGTVGELFF.

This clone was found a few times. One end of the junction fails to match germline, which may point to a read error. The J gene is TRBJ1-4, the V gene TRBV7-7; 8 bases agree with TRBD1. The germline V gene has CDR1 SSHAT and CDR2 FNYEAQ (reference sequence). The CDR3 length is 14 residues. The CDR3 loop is CASSFRGRGEKLFF. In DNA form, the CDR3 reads TGTGCTAGCAGCTTCAGGGGGCGAGGTGAAAAACTGTTTTTT.

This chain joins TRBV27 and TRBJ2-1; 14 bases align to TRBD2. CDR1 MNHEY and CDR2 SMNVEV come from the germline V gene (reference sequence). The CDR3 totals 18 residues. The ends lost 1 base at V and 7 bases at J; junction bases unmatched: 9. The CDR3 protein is CASSLFPLTSGRENEQFF. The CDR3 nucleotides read TGTGCCAGCAGTTTATTCCCCCTGACTAGCGGGAGGGAGAATGAGCAGTTCTTC.

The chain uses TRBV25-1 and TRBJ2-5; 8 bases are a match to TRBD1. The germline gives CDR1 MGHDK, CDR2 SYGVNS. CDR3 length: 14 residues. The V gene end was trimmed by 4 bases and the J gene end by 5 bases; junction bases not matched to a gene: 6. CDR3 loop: CASSAMDRDETQYF. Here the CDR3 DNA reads TGTGCCAGCAGTGCCATGGACAGGGATGAGACCCAGTACTTC.

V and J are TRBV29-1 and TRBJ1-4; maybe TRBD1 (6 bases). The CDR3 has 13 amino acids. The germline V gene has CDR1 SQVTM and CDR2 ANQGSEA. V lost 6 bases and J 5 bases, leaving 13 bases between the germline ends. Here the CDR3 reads CSVVQGLNEKLFF. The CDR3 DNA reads TGCAGCGTCGTACAGGGCTTAAATGAAAAACTGTTTTTT.

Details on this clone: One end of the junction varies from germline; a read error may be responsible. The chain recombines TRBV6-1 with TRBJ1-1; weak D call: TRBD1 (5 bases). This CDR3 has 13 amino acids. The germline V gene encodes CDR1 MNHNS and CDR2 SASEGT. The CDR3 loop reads CASSLQVNSEAFF. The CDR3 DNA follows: TGTGCCAGCAGTTTACAGGTGAACTCTGAAGCTTTCTTT.

This chain's CDR3 is CASSLGVTGVLGTDTQYF. CDR3 in DNA: TGTGCCAGCAGCTTAGGGGTTACAGGAGTTTTGGGCACAGATACGCAGTATTTT. The V call is TRBV11-2, the J call TRBJ2-3, with a weak D call TRBD1 (5 bases). V lost 1 base to trimming and J lost 1 base, with 18 bases between them. The CDR3 has 18 residues. CDR1 is SGHAT and CDR2 is FQNNGV in the germline V gene.

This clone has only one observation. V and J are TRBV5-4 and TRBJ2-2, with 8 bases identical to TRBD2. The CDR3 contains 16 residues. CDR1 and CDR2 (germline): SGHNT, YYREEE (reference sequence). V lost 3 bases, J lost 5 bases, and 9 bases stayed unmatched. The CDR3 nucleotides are TGTGCCAGCAGCTCCATCTGGGCGGGAGGAACCGGGGAGCTGTTTTTT. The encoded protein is CASSSIWAGGTGELFF.

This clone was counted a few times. The DNA for the CDR3 is TGCGCCAGCAGCTCGGGACTGGGGGAAGGCCAGCCCCAGCATTTT. It encodes CASSSGLGEGQPQHF. The gene calls are TRBV5-1 and TRBJ1-5; D may be TRBD1 (5 bases). V was trimmed by 3 bases and J by 7 bases, leaving 17 bases between them. Germline assignment: CDR1 SGHRS and CDR2 YFSETQ. This CDR3 comprises 15 residues.